Following are 31 T cell receptor beta chains from one sample sequenced in a study of cytomegalovirus exposure and HLA in healthy donors. The study ran its PCR with 60 Vbeta and 13 Jbeta primers. Measured with immunoSEQ multiplex PCR; TCRdb has only the in-frame clones, and not every one. The sample lists 100,000 to 150,000 clones; roughly 80% were seen once. The sequencing input was PBMCs. The receptors originated from a man between 18 and 35 years old in good health and CMV-seropositive.

The chain is built from TRBV4-1 and TRBJ2-1; D might be TRBD1 (5 bases). Germline V gene lookup returns CDR1 MGHRA and CDR2 YSYEKL. V lost 0 bases and J lost 1, with 10 bases in between. The CDR3 length is 16 residues. The CDR3 DNA reads TGCGCCAGCAGCCAAGATGGGGCGCAATCCTACAATGAGCAGTTCTTC. This encodes CASSQDGAQSYNEQFF.

This clone occurred a few times. The chain uses TRBV4-1 and TRBJ2-5; 9 nucleotides match TRBD2. The V gene's germline CDR1 is MGHRA and CDR2 YSYEKL. V gave up 1 base and J gave up 4 bases; unmatched junction bases: 10. CDR3 length: 17 residues. The CDR3 DNA follows: TGCGCCAGCAGCCAAGGGGCGGGCGGGGGGGCCGGAGAGACCCAGTACTTC. It is translated as CASSQGAGGGAGETQYF.

The chain links TRBV28 to TRBJ1-1; D is ambiguous. Between the trimmed V and J ends, which lost 3 bases and 7 bases, there was a span of 15 bases. Germline V gene lookup returns CDR1 MDHEN and CDR2 SYDVKM. This CDR3 comprises 14 residues. CDR3 sequence reads: CASSFETYELEAFF. In nucleotides, the CDR3 is TGTGCCAGCAGTTTTGAGACTTACGAGCTTGAAGCTTTCTTT.

The chain has TRBV6-6 and TRBJ1-5, with D possibly TRBD1 on 5 matching bases. The germline CDR1 and CDR2 sequences are MNHNY and SVGAGI (reference sequence). The germline V and J ends were trimmed by 2 bases and 6 bases, with 8 bases remaining between them. This CDR3 has 13 residues. The CDR3, as DNA: TGTGCCAGCAGTTACCAGGGAGGTCAGCCCCAGCATTTT. Translating it yields CASSYQGGQPQHF.

This clone showed up just once. The same CDR3 can be traced to other DNA sequences in this sample. This sequence joins TRBV28 and TRBJ2-7, with 9 bases fitting TRBD1. This CDR3 contains 15 residues. V lost 8 bases and J lost 1; bases outside the gene matches: 9. The germline gives CDR1 MDHEN, CDR2 SYDVKM. The CDR3 DNA is TGTGCCAGCCTAAATCATGGACAGGGGTCCTACGAGCAGTACTTC. It yields the protein CASLNHGQGSYEQYF.

This chain connects TRBV29-1 to TRBJ1-1; no firm D call. The CDR3 covers 12 residues. The germline CDR1 and CDR2 sequences are SQVTM and ANQGSEA. Trimming took 5 bases from V and 1 from J, leaving 8 bases between them. The CDR3 DNA reads TGCAGCGTTCGTTACGGGAACACTGAAGCTTTCTTT. It yields the protein CSVRYGNTEAFF.

V gene TRBV12-5 combines with J gene TRBJ2-1; a possible D gene is TRBD2 (7 bases). V lost 0 bases and J 5 bases, leaving 14 bases between the germline ends. Germline CDR1 LGHNT, CDR2 FRNRAP. This CDR3 region has 16 residues. CDR3: CASGLVLGGGDNEQFF. The CDR3 DNA reads TGTGCTAGTGGTTTGGTATTGGGGGGGGGCGACAATGAGCAGTTCTTC.

This clone is a singleton in its sample. V usage is TRBV5-5 and J usage is TRBJ1-5, with D unclear. Germline V lookup: CDR1 SGHKS, CDR2 YYEKEE (reference sequence). This CDR3 comprises 16 residues. V lost 3 bases to trimming and J lost 2 bases, with 15 bases between them. CDR3 bases: TGTGCCAGCAGCTCTGGAGGGTGGGGAGGCAATCAGCCCCAGCATTTT. Protein: CASSSGGWGGNQPQHF.

The CDR3 DNA follows: TGTGCCACCAGCAGAGATAGGGGTAGCACAGATACGCAGTATTTT. Amino acids: CATSRDRGSTDTQYF. The rearrangement joins TRBV15 to TRBJ2-3, with D possibly matching TRBD1 (5 bases). The CDR3 spans 15 residues. CDR1 is LNHNV and CDR2 is YYDKDF in the germline V gene (reference sequence). V was clipped by 0 bases and J by 0 bases, with 7 bases between them.

This clone was recorded a few times. The gene calls are TRBV2 and TRBJ2-1, with TRBD2 matching over 12 bases. The CDR3 length is 15 residues. J gave up 2 bases and V 4 bases, and 0 bases lay outside the gene matches. CDR1 is SNHLY, CDR2 FYNNEI, per germline. The CDR3 loop reads CASSGTSGAYNEQFF. CDR3 bases: TGTGCCAGCAGTGGGACTAGCGGGGCCTACAATGAGCAGTTCTTC.

As for this clone: It is unclear where the CDR3 begins or ends on the DNA, so no DNA is shown, and the CDR3 is as TCRdb lists it. The V and J genes are TRBV6-1 and TRBJ2-2; the table's D call of TRBD2 was not tested on the DNA. Germline-derived CDR1 and CDR2 are MNHNS and SASEGT. Ends included, the CDR3 has 15 residues. The CDR3 spells CASILGTSGGGELFF.

The chain has TRBV5-1 and TRBJ1-1, with D possibly matching TRBD1 (6 bases). CDR3 length: 17 residues. Germline values: CDR1 SGHRS, CDR2 YFSETQ. V shed 1 base and J shed 3 bases, with 19 bases lying between them. The CDR3 reads CASSLFSQGESYTEAFF. DNA for the CDR3: TGCGCCAGCAGCTTGTTCTCACAGGGCGAGTCTTACACTGAAGCTTTCTTT.

This clone was picked up one time. The chain has TRBV7-3 and TRBJ2-1, with D tentatively TRBD2 (7 bases). The CDR3 covers 15 residues. Germline CDR1 reads SGHTA; CDR2 reads FQGTGA. Trimming left V 3 bases short and J 0 bases short, with 9 bases between. The CDR3 DNA reads TGTGCCAGCAGCTTTGGGGGGGCCTCCTACAATGAGCAGTTCTTC. Translating gives CASSFGGASYNEQFF.

The chain couples TRBV19 to TRBJ1-2; 10 bases align to TRBD1. The CDR3 loop spans 14 amino acids. The germline V gene encodes CDR1 LNHDA and CDR2 SQIVND (reference sequence). The V segment lost 4 bases and the J segment 4 bases; nucleotides outside the gene matches: 3. In nucleotides, the CDR3 is TGTGCCAGTAGTAGGGACAGGGGAGTCTATGGCTACACCTTC. The encoded protein is CASSRDRGVYGYTF.

The genes are TRBV21-1 and TRBJ1-1; the table's D call of TRBD1 was not tested on the DNA. TRBV21-1 is assigned pseudogene status. This CDR3 has 13 amino acids. The CDR3 sequence: CANGRGTKTEAFF. CDR3 sequence (DNA): TGTGCCAACGGAAGGGGGACAAAGACTGAAGCTTTCTTT.

The rearrangement joins TRBV19 to TRBJ2-2, with 10 bases matching TRBD2. The V gene's germline CDR1 is LNHDA and CDR2 SQIVND (reference sequence). CDR3 length: 15 residues. The V gene end was trimmed by 3 bases and the J gene end by 4 bases; junction bases not matched to a gene: 2. The CDR3 sequence is CASSMASGGTGELFF. The CDR3 DNA sequence: TGTGCCAGTAGTATGGCTAGCGGGGGCACCGGGGAGCTGTTTTTT. Complete variable domain (other parts from reference TRBV19 and TRBJ2-2): DGGITQSPKYLFRKEGQNVTLSCEQNLNHDAMYWYRQDPGQGLRLIYYSQIVNDFQKGDIAEGYSVSREKKESFPLTVTSAQKNPTAFYLCASSMASGGTGELFFGEGSRLTVL.

The chain uses TRBV7-9 and TRBJ1-6; D is undetermined. The CDR3 runs to 16 residues. With 0 bases removed from V and 4 bases from J, the gap between germline ends came to 10 bases. CDR1 SEHNR and CDR2 FQNEAQ come from the germline V gene (reference sequence). The CDR3 region has the DNA TGTGCCAGCAGCTTAGCGGAGGGTGGTTATAATTCACCCCTCCACTTT. Encoded protein: CASSLAEGGYNSPLHF.

This clone was observed once. V gene TRBV25-1 combines with J gene TRBJ1-4; a weak D match, TRBD1 (5 bases). CDR1 and CDR2 (germline): MGHDK, SYGVNS. The CDR3 has 15 residues. Trimming stripped 3 bases from V and 5 bases from J, with 13 bases between. This CDR3 is CASSDGQGGNEKLFF. CDR3 in DNA: TGTGCCAGCAGTGATGGGCAGGGTGGGAATGAAAAACTGTTTTTT.

The genes are TRBV5-4 and TRBJ2-2, with 7 bases identical to TRBD1. This CDR3 spans 14 amino acids. The germline CDR1 and CDR2 sequences are SGHNT and YYREEE (reference sequence). Here the CDR3 reads CATRWAGGTGELFF. CDR3 nucleotides: TGTGCAACCCGATGGGCAGGGGGCACCGGGGAGCTGTTTTTT.

The chain combines TRBV27 with TRBJ1-2; tentative D call: TRBD1 (5 bases). In germline, CDR1 is MNHEY, CDR2 SMNVEV (reference sequence). This CDR3 has 12 amino acids. The V end was cut by 8 bases, the J end by 2 bases, with 9 bases between. The CDR3 protein is CASHGGNYGYTF. CDR3 sequence (DNA): TGTGCCAGCCACGGGGGGAACTATGGCTACACCTTC.

V and J are TRBV19 and TRBJ2-3, with unresolved D. The CDR3 sequence is 13 residues long. Trimming stripped 10 bases from V and 2 bases from J, with 13 bases between. Germline V gives CDR1 LNHDA, CDR2 SQIVND (reference sequence). CDR3 amino acids: CATHGFSTDTQYF. Written as DNA, the CDR3 is TGTGCCACCCACGGGTTTTCCACAGATACGCAGTATTTT.

The rearrangement links TRBV5-1 to TRBJ2-7, with 7 bases matching TRBD1. CDR3 length: 16 residues. CDR1 SGHRS and CDR2 YFSETQ come from the germline V gene. The J segment lost 1 base and the V segment lost 0 bases, leaving 7 bases of the junction unmatched. CDR3 bases: TGCGCCAGCAGCTTGGGTCGACAGGGTGGGTCCTACGAGCAGTACTTC. This codes for CASSLGRQGGSYEQYF.

This rearrangement joins TRBV11-2 to TRBJ2-7, with D possibly TRBD1 on 6 matching bases. CDR3 length equals 16 residues. Germline CDR1 SGHAT, CDR2 FQNNGV. Deletions cut 2 bases from V and 9 bases from J, with 23 bases between. This CDR3 is CASSLSYGTLEEGQYF. In DNA, the CDR3 is TGTGCCAGCAGCTTATCCTACGGGACACTGGAAGAAGGGCAGTACTTC.

The chain joins TRBV7-9 to TRBJ2-7; 9 nucleotides match TRBD1. CDR3 size: 18 residues. CDR1 and CDR2 from the germline V gene are SEHNR and FQNEAQ (reference sequence). Trimming cost V 5 bases and J 6 bases; bases outside gene matches: 20. The CDR3 spells CASSLKPQGTGPSGEQYF. As DNA, the CDR3 is TGTGCCAGCAGCCTGAAACCGCAGGGGACAGGGCCTTCAGGCGAGCAGTACTTC.

This chain uses TRBV4-1 with TRBJ2-3, with D hard to call. The V gene's germline CDR1 is MGHRA and CDR2 YSYEKL. V was trimmed by 3 bases and J by 0 bases, leaving 7 bases between them. CDR3 length equals 14 residues. In nucleotides, the CDR3 is TGCGCCAGCAGCCAGACGGGTAGCACAGATACGCAGTATTTT. Protein sequence: CASSQTGSTDTQYF.

J is TRBJ1-3 and V is TRBV21-1; TRBD1 reflects the table's D call only, with no check against the DNA. TRBV21-1 is flagged as a pseudogene. This CDR3 comprises 17 residues. CDR3 nucleotides: TGTGCCAGCAGTCTACAGGGGGGCCCTTCTGGAGGAAACACCATATATTTT. This sequence encodes CASSLQGGPSGGNTIYF.

The chain is built from TRBV4-1 and TRBJ2-7; 8 bases line up with TRBD2. This CDR3 is built from 17 residues. The germline V gene has CDR1 MGHRA and CDR2 YSYEKL. V was pared by 1 base and J by 5 bases, with 13 bases of the junction left unmatched. In DNA, the CDR3 is TGCGCCAGCAGCCAAGCTCCGCCGGGACTAGTAACCCACGAGCAGTACTTC. Amino acid sequence: CASSQAPPGLVTHEQYF.

The J gene is TRBJ2-5, the V gene TRBV5-6; 7 bases line up with TRBD2. Trimming cost V 3 bases and J 5 bases; bases outside gene matches: 10. The germline V gene encodes CDR1 SGHDT and CDR2 YYEEEE. CDR3 length equals 15 residues. CDR3: CASSSKGTRGETQYF. The CDR3 coding sequence is TGTGCCAGCAGCTCTAAAGGAACGCGGGGGGAGACCCAGTACTTC.

The chain joins TRBV11-2 to TRBJ1-1, with a tentative D call TRBD1 (5 bases). CDR3 size: 15 residues. Looked up from germline, CDR1 is SGHAT and CDR2 is FQNNGV. V was trimmed by 0 bases and J by 4 bases, leaving 12 bases between them. This CDR3 is CASSLDLLGGTEAFF. CDR3 nucleotide sequence: TGTGCCAGCAGCTTAGACCTCCTCGGGGGCACTGAAGCTTTCTTT.

This chain links TRBV30 with TRBJ1-1; D is unclear. This CDR3 is built from 15 residues. The V gene's germline CDR1 is GTSNPN and CDR2 SVGIG (reference sequence). Trimming took off 0 bases at V and 2 bases at J, with 13 bases between the two ends. CDR3 sequence (DNA): TGTGCCTGGAGTGTACCCCCTACGGGAAACACTGAAGCTTTCTTT. Residues: CAWSVPPTGNTEAFF.

This chain connects TRBV27 to TRBJ2-2; weak D call: TRBD1 (6 bases). Germline CDR1 is MNHEY and CDR2 is SMNVEV (reference sequence). Trimming pared 5 bases from V and 6 bases from J, leaving 10 bases between. The CDR3 spans 13 residues. This CDR3 reads CASSVQGAGELFF. The CDR3 region has the DNA TGTGCCAGCAGTGTACAGGGAGCCGGGGAGCTGTTTTTT.